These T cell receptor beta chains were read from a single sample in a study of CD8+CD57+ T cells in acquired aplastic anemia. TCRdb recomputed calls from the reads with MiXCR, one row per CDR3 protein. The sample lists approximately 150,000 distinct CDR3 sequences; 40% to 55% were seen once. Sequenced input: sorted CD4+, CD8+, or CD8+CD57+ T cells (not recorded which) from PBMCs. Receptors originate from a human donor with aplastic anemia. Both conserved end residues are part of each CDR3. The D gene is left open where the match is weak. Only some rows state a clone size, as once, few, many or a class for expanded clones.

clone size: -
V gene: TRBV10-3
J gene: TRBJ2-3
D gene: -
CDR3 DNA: TGTGCCACCCATAAAGGGGGGAGCACAGATACGCAGTATTTT
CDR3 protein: CATHKGGSTDTQYF

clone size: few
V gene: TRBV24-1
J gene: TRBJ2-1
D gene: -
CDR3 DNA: TGTGCCACCAGTGATCTGGGTGAGCAGTTCTTC
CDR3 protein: CATSDLGEQFF

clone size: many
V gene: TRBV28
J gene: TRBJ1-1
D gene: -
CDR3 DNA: TGTGCCAGCACCACCTCGGGACACTCGACTTTCTTT
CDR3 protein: CASTTSGHSTFF

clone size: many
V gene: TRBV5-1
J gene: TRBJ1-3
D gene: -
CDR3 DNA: TGCGCCAGCCGAAGGGAGCCTGGAAACACCATATATTTT
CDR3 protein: CASRREPGNTIYF

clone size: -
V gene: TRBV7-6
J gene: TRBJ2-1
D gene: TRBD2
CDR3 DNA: TGTGCCAGCCGCACTAGCGTAGATGAGCAGTTCTTC
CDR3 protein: CASRTSVDEQFF

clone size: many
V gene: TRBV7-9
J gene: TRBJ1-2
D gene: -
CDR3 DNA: TGTGCCAGCAGCCTCTTGGTGAATTCTAACTATGGCTACACCTTC
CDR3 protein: CASSLLVNSNYGYTF

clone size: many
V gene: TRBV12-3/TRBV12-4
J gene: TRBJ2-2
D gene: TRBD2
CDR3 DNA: TGTGCCGGCGGGGGGCCGAACACCGGGGAGCTGTTTTTT
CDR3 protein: CAGGGPNTGELFF

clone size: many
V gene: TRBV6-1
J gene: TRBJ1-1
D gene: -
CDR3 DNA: TGTGCCAGCAGTGCCAGTAGGGCGGCTGAAGCTTTCTTT
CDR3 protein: CASSASRAAEAFF

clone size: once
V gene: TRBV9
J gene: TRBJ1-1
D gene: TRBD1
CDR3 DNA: TGTGCCAGCAGCGTAGGACCAGGGGGCGGGAACACTGAAGCTTTCTTT
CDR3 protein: CASSVGPGGGNTEAFF

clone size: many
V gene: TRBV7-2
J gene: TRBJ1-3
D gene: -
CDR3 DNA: TGTGCCAGCAGGCTCATGGATGTTTCTGGAAACACCATATATTTT
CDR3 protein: CASRLMDVSGNTIYF

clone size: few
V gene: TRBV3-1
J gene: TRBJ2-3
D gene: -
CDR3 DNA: TGTGCCAGCAGCCAGTTAGGGCGGAGACCCACAGATACGCAGTATTTT
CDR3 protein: CASSQLGRRPTDTQYF

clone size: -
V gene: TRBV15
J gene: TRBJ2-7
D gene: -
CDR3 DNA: TGTGCCACCAGCAGAGATCTAGAGGGCGAGCAGTACTTC
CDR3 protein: CATSRDLEGEQYF

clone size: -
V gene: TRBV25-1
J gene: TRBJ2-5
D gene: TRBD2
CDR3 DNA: TGTGCCAGCACCGCCGGGGGGAACGAGACCCAGTACTTC
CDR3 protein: CASTAGGNETQYF

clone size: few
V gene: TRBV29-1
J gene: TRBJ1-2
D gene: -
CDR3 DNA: TGCAGCGTTGAAGCATCAGGCTATGGCTACACCTTC
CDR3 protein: CSVEASGYGYTF

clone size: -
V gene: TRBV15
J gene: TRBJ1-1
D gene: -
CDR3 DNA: TGTGCCACCAGCAGAGTTGAAACGCTAAGAGGCACTGAAGCTTTCTTT
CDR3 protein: CATSRVETLRGTEAFF

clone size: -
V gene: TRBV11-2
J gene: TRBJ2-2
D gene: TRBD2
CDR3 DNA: TGTGCCAGCAGCAAGGGACTAGCGGGGAACACCGGGGAGCTGTTTTTT
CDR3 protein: CASSKGLAGNTGELFF

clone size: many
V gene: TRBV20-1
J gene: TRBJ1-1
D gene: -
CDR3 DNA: TGCAGCGGAAGAGCGCGATTGAACACTGAAGCTTTCTTT
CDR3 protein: CSGRARLNTEAFF

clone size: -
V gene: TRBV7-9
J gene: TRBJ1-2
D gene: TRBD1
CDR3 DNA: TGTGCCAGCAGCATCGGACAGGGGGTTTATGGCTACACCTTC
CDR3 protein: CASSIGQGVYGYTF

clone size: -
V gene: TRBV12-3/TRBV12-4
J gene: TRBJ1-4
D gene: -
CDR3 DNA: TGTGCCAGCAGTTTACGGGGGGCGTTTGAAAAACTGTTTTTT
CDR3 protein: CASSLRGAFEKLFF

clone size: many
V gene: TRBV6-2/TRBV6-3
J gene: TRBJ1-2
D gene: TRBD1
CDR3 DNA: TGTGCCAGCAGTTCTCTCCGGGACAGGGGGCTAGGTTTTGGCTACACCTTC
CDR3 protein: CASSSLRDRGLGFGYTF

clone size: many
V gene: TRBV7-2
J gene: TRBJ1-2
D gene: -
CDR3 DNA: TGTGCCAGCAGCCAACCGGAGTATGGCTACACCTTC
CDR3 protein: CASSQPEYGYTF

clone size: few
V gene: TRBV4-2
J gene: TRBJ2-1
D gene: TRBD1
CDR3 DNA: TGTGCCAGCAGCCAAGATACGTGGGACAGGCCAGGGAGTGAGCAGTTCTTC
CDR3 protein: CASSQDTWDRPGSEQFF

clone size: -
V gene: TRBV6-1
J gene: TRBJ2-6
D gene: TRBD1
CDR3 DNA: TGTGCCAGCAGGGAAGGATCCGGGACAGGGGGCACTGGGGCCAACGTCCTGACTTTC
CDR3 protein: CASREGSGTGGTGANVLTF

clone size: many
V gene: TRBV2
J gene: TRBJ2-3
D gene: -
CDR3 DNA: TGTGCCAGCAGTGAATTGGCGGGTCGTGGCACAGATACGCAGTATTTT
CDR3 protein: CASSELAGRGTDTQYF

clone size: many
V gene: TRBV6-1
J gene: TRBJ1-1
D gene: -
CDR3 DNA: TGTGCCAGCAGCAACCTCCCAGGGGTGAACACTGAAGCTTTCTTT
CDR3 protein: CASSNLPGVNTEAFF

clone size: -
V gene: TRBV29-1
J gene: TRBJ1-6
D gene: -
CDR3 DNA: TGCAGCGTTGGGGGGTTGTATAATTCACCCCTCCACTTT
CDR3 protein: CSVGGLYNSPLHF

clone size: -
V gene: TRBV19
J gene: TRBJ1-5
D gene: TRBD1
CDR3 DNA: TGTGCCAGTAGTGGTAAGACAGGGCAGACCCAGCATTTT
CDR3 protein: CASSGKTGQTQHF

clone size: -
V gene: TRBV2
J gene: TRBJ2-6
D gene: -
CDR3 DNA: TGTGCCAGCAGTGGGACAACAACAGCCGGGGCCAACGTCCTGACTTTC
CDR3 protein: CASSGTTTAGANVLTF

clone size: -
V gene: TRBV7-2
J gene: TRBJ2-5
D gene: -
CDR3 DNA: TGTGCCAGCAGCTTAGCCCCTTTTGGGGGGGGGGGCCCGTTAGAGACCCAGTACTTC
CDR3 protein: CASSLAPFGGGGPLETQYF

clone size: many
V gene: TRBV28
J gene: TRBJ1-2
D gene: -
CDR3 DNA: TGTGCCAGCAGTTTAACCTTTGTTAGGGGTGGCTACACCTTC
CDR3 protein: CASSLTFVRGGYTF

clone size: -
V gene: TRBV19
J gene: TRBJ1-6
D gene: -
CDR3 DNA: TGTGCCAGTACCCACACAGGAGATAATTCACCCCTCCACTTT
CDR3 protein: CASTHTGDNSPLHF

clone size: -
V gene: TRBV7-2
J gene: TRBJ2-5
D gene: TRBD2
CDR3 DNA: TGTGCCAGCAGCTTAAAAGCGGGGGGAAGGGAGACCCAGTACTTC
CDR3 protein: CASSLKAGGRETQYF

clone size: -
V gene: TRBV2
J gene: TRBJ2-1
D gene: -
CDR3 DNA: TGTGCCAGCAGTCCTAGCAATGAGCAGTTCTTC
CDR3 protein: CASSPSNEQFF

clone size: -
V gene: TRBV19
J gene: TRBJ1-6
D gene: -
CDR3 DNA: TGTGCCAGTAGTACGGACAGCTCCTATAATTCACCCCTCCACTTT
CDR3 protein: CASSTDSSYNSPLHF

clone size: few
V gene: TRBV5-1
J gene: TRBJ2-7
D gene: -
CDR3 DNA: TGCGCCAGCAGCCCCTCTACCTCTAGCGACGAGCAGTACTTC
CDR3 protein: CASSPSTSSDEQYF

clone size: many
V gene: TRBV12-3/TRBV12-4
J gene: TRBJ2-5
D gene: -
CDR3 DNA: TGTGCCAGCAGTCGTCCTGGTCGGGAGACCCAGTACTTC
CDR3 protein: CASSRPGRETQYF

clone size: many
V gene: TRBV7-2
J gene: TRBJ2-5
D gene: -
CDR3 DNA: TGTGCCAGCAGCTTAGGTTTAGAGACCCAGTACTTC
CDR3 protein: CASSLGLETQYF

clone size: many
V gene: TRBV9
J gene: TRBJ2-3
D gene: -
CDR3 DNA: TGTGCCAGCAGCCCGATGATAGCAGGGACAGATACGCAGTATTTT
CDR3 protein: CASSPMIAGTDTQYF

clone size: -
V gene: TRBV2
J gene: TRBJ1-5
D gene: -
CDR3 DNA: TGTGCCAGCAGTGAAGGGGGATCTTATCAGCCCCAGCATTTT
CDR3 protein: CASSEGGSYQPQHF

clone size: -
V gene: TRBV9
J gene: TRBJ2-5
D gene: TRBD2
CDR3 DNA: TGTGCCAGCAGCGTAGGGGCGGGGGATACAGAGACCCAGTACTTC
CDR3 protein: CASSVGAGDTETQYF

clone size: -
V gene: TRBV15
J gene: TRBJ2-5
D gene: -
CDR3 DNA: TGTGCCACCAGTGACCGGGGCCCTCAAGAGACCCAGTACTTC
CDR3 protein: CATSDRGPQETQYF

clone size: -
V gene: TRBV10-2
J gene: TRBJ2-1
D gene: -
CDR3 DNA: TGCGCCAGCAGTTGGGGAAACTCCTACAATGAGCAGTTCTTC
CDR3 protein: CASSWGNSYNEQFF

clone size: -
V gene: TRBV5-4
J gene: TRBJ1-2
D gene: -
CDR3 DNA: TGTGCCAGCAGCTTGGCTGGTAACTATGGCTGCACCTTC
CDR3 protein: CASSLAGNYGCTF

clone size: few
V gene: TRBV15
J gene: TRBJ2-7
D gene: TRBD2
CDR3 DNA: TGTGCCACCAGCAGAGATACGACTAGCGCGACCTACGAGCAGTACTTC
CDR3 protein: CATSRDTTSATYEQYF

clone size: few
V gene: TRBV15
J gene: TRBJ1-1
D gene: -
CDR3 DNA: TGTGCCACCAGCTCAGGGGTCACTGAAGCTTTCTTT
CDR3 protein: CATSSGVTEAFF

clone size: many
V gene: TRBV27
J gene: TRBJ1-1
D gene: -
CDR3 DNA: TGTGCCAGCAGTCCCCATCTAATGAACACTGAAGCTTTCTTT
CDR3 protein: CASSPHLMNTEAFF

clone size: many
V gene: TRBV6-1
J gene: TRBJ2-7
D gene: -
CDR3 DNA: TGTGCCAGCAGCCGGACTCCCTCAAATTCCTACGAGCAGTACTTC
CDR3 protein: CASSRTPSNSYEQYF

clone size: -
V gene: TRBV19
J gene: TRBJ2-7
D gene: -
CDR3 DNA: TGTGCCAGTAGTAAAGGGAGCTCCTACGAGCAGTACTTC
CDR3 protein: CASSKGSSYEQYF

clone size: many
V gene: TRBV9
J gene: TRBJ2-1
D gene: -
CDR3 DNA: TGTGCCAGCAGCGTAGTAGAGGGCGGGAACGTCCCCCATGAGCAGTTCTTC
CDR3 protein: CASSVVEGGNVPHEQFF

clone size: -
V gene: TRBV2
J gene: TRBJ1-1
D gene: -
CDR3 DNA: TGTGCCAGCAGCCTGTCCCGCCTGAACACTGAAGCTTTCTTT
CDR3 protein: CASSLSRLNTEAFF

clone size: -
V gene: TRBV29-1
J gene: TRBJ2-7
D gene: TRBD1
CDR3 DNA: TGCAGCGCCGATAACAACGACAGGGGCTACGAGCAGTACTTC
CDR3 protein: CSADNNDRGYEQYF

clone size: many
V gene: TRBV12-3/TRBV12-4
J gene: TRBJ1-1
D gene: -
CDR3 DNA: TGTGCCAGCAGTTTACAGGGCTACTACCCTGAAGCTTTCTTT
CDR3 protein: CASSLQGYYPEAFF

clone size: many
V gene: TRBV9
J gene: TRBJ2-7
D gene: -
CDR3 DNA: TGTGCCAGCAGCACACAGGGTACGGGGGAGCAGTACTTC
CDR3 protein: CASSTQGTGEQYF

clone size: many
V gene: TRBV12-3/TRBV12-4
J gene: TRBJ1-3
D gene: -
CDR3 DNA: TGTGCCAGCAGTCCAGGGTCGCAGGGTGAAAACACCATATATTTT
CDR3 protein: CASSPGSQGENTIYF

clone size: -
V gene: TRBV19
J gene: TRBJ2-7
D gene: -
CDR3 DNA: TGTGCCAGTAAGGGCTCGAGGAACGAGCAGTACTTC
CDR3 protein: CASKGSRNEQYF